This TCR beta chain was sequenced for a study of shared clonotypes between healthy human individuals. Study processing details: Junction-only sequences without quality scores came from ImmunoSEQ, so filtering differed. The repertoire was sequenced with immunoSEQ multiplex PCR; TCRdb's copy has only in-frame clones and lacks some. V, J and clone size are taken as reported in that table, and D and trimming were inferred from the DNA itself. The data contain about 2.3 million clones, approximately 95% of them singletons. V lost 4 bases and J lost 3; bases outside the gene matches: 11. This CDR3 is built from 16 residues. Germline-derived CDR1 and CDR2 are SGHRS and YFSETQ.

The V gene is TRBV5-1, the J gene TRBJ2-7, with 9 bases that match TRBD1. This TCR was sampled from a man aged 18 to 30 in good health. Some clones in this sample may be carry-over from other donors' samples. Source material: naive CD4+ T cells from PBMCs. Stated subset: CD45RA+ positively selected. The CDR3 region is CASSPYYRGRDYEQYF. CDR3 nucleotides: TGCGCCAGCAGCCCATATTACAGGGGGCGAGACTACGAGCAGTACTTC.